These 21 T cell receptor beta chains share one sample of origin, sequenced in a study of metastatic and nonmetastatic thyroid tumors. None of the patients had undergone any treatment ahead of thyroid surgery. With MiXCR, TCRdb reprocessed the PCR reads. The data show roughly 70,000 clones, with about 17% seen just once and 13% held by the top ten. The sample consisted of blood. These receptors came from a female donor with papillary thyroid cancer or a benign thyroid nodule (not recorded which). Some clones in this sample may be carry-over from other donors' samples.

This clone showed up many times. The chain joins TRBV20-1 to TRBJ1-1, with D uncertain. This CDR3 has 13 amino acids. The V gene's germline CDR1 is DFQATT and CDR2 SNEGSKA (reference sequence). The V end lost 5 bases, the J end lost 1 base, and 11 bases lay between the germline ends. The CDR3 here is CSAAPAGNTEAFF. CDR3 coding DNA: TGCAGTGCTGCCCCAGCAGGGAACACTGAAGCTTTCTTT.

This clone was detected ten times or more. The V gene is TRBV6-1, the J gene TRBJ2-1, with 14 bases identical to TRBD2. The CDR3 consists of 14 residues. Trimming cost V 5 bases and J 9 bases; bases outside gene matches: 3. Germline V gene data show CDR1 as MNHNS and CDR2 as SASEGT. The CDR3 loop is CASSSGLAGGEQFF. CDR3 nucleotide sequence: TGTGCCAGCAGTAGTGGACTAGCGGGAGGTGAGCAGTTCTTC.

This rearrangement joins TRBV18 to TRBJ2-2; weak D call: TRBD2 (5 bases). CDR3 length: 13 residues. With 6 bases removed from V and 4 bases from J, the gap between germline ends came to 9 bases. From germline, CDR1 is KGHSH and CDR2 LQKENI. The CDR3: CASSEGVTGELFF. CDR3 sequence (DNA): TGTGCCAGCTCCGAGGGAGTCACCGGGGAGCTGTTTTTT. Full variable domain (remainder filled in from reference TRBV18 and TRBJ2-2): NAGVMQNPRHLVRRRGQEARLRCSPMKGHSHVYWYRQLPEEGLKFMVYLQKENIIDESGMPKERFSAEFPKEGPSILRIQQVVRGDSAAYFCASSEGVTGELFFGEGSRLTVL.

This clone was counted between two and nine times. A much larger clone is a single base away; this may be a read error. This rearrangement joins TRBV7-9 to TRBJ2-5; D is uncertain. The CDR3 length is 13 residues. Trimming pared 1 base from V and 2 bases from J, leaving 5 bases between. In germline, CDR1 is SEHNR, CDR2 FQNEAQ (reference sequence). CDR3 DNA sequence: TGTGCCAGCAGCTTAGGCCAACAAGAGACCCAGTACTTC. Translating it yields CASSLGQQETQYF.

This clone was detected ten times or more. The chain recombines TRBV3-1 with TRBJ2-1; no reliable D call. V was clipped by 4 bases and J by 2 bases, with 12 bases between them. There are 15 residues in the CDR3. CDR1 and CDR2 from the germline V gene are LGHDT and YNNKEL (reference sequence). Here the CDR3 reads CASSRTGPAYNEQFF. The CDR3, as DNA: TGTGCCAGCAGCCGAACGGGCCCAGCCTACAATGAGCAGTTCTTC.

The CDR3 nucleotides read TGTGCCAGCAGCACATCCGACAGGCTCCACGAGCAGTACTTC. Residues: CASSTSDRLHEQYF. The V and J genes are TRBV27 and TRBJ2-7, with D possibly matching TRBD1 (6 bases). The CDR3 sequence is 14 residues long. CDR1 is MNHEY and CDR2 is SMNVEV in the germline V gene (reference sequence). Between the trimmed V and J ends, which lost 6 bases and 5 bases, there was a span of 17 bases.

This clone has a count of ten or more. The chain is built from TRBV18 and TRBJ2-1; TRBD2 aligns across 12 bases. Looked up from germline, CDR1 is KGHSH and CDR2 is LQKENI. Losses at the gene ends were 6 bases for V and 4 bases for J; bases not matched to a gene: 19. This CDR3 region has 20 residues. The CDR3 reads CASSSVAPRLAGDRYNEQFF. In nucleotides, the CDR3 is TGTGCCAGCTCCTCGGTGGCGCCCCGACTAGCGGGAGACCGATACAATGAGCAGTTCTTC.

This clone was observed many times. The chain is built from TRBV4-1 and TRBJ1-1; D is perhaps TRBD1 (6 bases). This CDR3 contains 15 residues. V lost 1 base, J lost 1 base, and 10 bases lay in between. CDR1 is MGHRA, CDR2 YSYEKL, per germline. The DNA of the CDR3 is TGCGCCAGCAGCCAAGGAGGAGGGGGGAACACTGAAGCTTTCTTT. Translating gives CASSQGGGGNTEAFF.

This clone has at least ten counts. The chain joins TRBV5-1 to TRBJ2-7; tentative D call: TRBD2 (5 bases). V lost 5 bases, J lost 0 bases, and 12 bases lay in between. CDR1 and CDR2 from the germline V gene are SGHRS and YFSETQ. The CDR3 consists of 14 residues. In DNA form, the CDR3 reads TGCGCCAGCAGTTTGTTCGGGGACTCCTACGAGCAGTACTTC. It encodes CASSLFGDSYEQYF.

Written as DNA, the CDR3 is TGTGCCAGCAGTTTATGGTCCTACAATGAGCAGTTCTTC. Translation gives CASSLWSYNEQFF. The chain joins TRBV27 to TRBJ2-1, with D unresolved. This CDR3 comprises 13 residues. CDR1 and CDR2 from the germline V gene are MNHEY and SMNVEV (reference sequence). Trimming shortened V by 1 base and J by 1 base, and 2 bases separated the two germline ends.

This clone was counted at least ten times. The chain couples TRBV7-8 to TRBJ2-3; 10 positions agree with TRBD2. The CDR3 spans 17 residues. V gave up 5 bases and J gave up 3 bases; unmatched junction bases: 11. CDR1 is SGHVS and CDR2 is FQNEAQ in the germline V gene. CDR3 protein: CASSPLGGLAVTDTQYF. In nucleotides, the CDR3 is TGTGCCAGCAGCCCGCTCGGTGGACTAGCGGTTACAGATACGCAGTATTTT. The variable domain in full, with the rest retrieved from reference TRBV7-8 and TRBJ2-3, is GAGVSQSPRYKVAKRGQDVALRCDPISGHVSLFWYQQALGQGPEFLTYFQNEAQLDKSGLPSDRFFAERPEGSVSTLKIQRTQQEDSAVYLCASSPLGGLAVTDTQYFGPGTRLTVL.

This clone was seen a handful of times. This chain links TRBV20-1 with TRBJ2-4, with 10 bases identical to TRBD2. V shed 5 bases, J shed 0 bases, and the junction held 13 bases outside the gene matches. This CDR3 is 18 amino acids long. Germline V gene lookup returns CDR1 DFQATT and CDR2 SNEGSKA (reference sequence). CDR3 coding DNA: TGCAGTGCTGGAAGACTCCGGACTAGCGGATTAGCCAAAAACATTCAGTACTTC. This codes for CSAGRLRTSGLAKNIQYF.

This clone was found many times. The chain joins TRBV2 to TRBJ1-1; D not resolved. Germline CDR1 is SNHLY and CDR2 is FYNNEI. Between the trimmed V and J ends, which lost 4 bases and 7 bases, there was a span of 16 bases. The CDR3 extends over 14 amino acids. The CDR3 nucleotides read TGTGCCAGCAGTGCCACGCGGGGTGTCGGTGAAGCTTTCTTT. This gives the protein CASSATRGVGEAFF.

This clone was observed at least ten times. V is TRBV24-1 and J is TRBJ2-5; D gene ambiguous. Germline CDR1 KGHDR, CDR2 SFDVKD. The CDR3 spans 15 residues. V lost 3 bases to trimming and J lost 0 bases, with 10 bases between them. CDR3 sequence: CATSDQERYQETQYF. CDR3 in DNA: TGTGCCACCAGTGATCAGGAGAGGTACCAAGAGACCCAGTACTTC.

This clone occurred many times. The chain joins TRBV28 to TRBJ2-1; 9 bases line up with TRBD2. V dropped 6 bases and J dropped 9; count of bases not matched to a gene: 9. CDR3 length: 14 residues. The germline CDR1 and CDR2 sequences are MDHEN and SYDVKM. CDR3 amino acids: CASRPAGGGTEQFF. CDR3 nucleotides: TGTGCCAGCAGACCAGCGGGAGGAGGCACTGAGCAGTTCTTC. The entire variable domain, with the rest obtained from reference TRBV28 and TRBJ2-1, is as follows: DVKVTQSSRYLVKRTGEKVFLECVQDMDHENMFWYRQDPGLGLRLIYFSYDVKMKEKGDIPEGYSVSREKKERFSLILESASTNQTSMYLCASRPAGGGTEQFFGPGTRLTVL.

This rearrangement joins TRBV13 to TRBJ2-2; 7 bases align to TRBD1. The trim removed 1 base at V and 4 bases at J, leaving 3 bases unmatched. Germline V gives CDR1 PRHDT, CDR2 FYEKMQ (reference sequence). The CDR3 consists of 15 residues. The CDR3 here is CASSLAAGGTGELFF. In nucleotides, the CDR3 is TGTGCCAGCAGCTTAGCGGCAGGGGGCACCGGGGAGCTGTTTTTT.

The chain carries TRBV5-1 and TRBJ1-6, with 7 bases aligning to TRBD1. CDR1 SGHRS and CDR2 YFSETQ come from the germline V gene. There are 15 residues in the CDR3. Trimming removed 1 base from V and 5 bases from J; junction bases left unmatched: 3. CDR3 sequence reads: CASSLTTGNNSPLHF. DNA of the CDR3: TGCGCCAGCAGCTTGACGACAGGGAATAATTCACCCCTCCACTTT.

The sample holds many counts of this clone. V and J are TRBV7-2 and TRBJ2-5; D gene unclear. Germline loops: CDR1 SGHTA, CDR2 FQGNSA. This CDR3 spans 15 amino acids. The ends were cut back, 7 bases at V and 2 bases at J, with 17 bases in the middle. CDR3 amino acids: CASTSKIHPQETQYF. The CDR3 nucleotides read TGTGCCAGCACCTCAAAAATACACCCACAAGAGACCCAGTACTTC.

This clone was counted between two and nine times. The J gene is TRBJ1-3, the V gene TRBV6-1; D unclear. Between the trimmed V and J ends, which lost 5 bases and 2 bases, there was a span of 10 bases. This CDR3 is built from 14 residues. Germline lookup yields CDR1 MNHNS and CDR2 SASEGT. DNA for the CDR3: TGTGCCAGCAGTAGAGGTGTGACTGGAAACACCATATATTTT. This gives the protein CASSRGVTGNTIYF.

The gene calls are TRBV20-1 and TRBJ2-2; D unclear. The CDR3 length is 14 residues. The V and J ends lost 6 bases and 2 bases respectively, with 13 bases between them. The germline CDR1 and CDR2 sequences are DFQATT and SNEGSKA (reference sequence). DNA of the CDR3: TGCAGTGCCAAGGACCCTTCCAACACCGGGGAGCTGTTTTTT. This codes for CSAKDPSNTGELFF.

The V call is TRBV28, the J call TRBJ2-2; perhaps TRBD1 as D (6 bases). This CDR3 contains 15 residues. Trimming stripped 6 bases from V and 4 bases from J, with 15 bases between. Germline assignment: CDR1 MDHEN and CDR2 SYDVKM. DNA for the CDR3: TGTGCCAGCAGAGGGGCAGGGGCCATCACCGGGGAGCTGTTTTTT. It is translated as CASRGAGAITGELFF.